The 26 T cell receptor beta chains below were found in one sample sequenced in a study of cytomegalovirus exposure and HLA in healthy donors. This table comes from immunoSEQ multiplex PCR, and its TCRdb copy is limited to in-frame clones, with some not included. The data contain around 300,000 clones, around 86% of them singletons. Sample: PBMCs. The receptors stem from a woman younger than 30 in good health and CMV-seronegative.

This rearrangement joins TRBV2 to TRBJ2-7, with D possibly TRBD1 on 5 matching bases. Trimming shortened V by 9 bases and J by 2 bases, and 8 bases separated the two germline ends. The germline V gene encodes CDR1 SNHLY and CDR2 FYNNEI. The CDR3 extends over 11 amino acids. CDR3 bases: TGTGCCAGGGGGCTCCCCTACGAGCAGTACTTC. Translation: CARGLPYEQYF.

V is TRBV21-1 and J is TRBJ1-1; TRBD1, the D gene given by the table, was not confirmed from the DNA. TRBV21-1 counts as a pseudogene. The CDR3 totals 13 residues. The CDR3 region is CASNYTGQTEAFF. The CDR3 nucleotides are TGTGCCAGCAACTATACAGGGCAAACTGAAGCTTTCTTT.

The sample holds many counts of this clone. V usage is TRBV5-6 and J usage is TRBJ1-3; tentatively, D is TRBD1 (5 bases). CDR1 and CDR2 from the germline V gene are SGHDT and YYEEEE. This CDR3 has 16 residues. V was clipped by 4 bases and J by 2 bases, with 16 bases between them. The CDR3 DNA follows: TGTGCCAGCAGCCGCGCTGGGGCTCGCGCTGGAAACACCATATATTTT. Translating gives CASSRAGARAGNTIYF. Drawing the rest from reference TRBV5-6 and TRBJ1-3, the complete variable domain is DAGVTQSPTHLIKTRGQQVTLRCSPKSGHDTVSWYQQALGQGPQFIFQYYEEEERQRGNFPDRFSGHQFPNYSSELNVNALLLGDSALYLCASSRAGARAGNTIYFGEGSWLTVV.

The chain has TRBV5-1 and TRBJ2-7, with 8 bases lining up with TRBD2. V lost 3 bases, J lost 2 bases, and 7 bases stayed unmatched. The CDR3 loop spans 15 amino acids. In germline, CDR1 is SGHRS, CDR2 YFSETQ. The CDR3 bases are TGCGCCAGCAGCTGGGGGGGACTAGAGACCTACGAGCAGTACTTC. Residues: CASSWGGLETYEQYF.

The chain links TRBV5-4 to TRBJ1-2, with unresolved D. Germline CDR1 SGHNT, CDR2 YYREEE (reference sequence). CDR3 length equals 16 residues. Deletions cut 0 bases from V and 4 bases from J, with 16 bases between. Here the CDR3 DNA reads TGTGCCAGCAGCTTGGGAGGGCAGCAAAGGATCTATGGCTACACCTTC. It encodes CASSLGGQQRIYGYTF.

The rearrangement joins TRBV13 to TRBJ2-2, with 9 bases fitting TRBD2. Trimming took 7 bases from V and 2 from J; bases not matched to a gene: 11. CDR1 and CDR2 from the germline V gene are PRHDT and FYEKMQ (reference sequence). The CDR3 length is 17 residues. The CDR3 sequence is CASTQRVSGSNTGELFF. CDR3 sequence (DNA): TGTGCCAGCACCCAGAGGGTTAGCGGGAGTAACACCGGGGAGCTGTTTTTT.

In regard to this clone: Other DNA sequences in this sample translate to the same CDR3. The V and J genes are TRBV30 and TRBJ1-5; possibly TRBD1 for D (5 bases). Germline assignment: CDR1 GTSNPN and CDR2 SVGIG (reference sequence). The CDR3 sequence is 13 residues long. V was trimmed by 1 base and J by 2 bases, leaving 6 bases between them. The CDR3 DNA follows: TGTGCCTGGAGTGGGGGCGGCAATCAGCCCCAGCATTTT. It codes for CAWSGGGNQPQHF.

The chain has TRBV9 and TRBJ1-1; D possibly corresponds to TRBD1 (6 bases). The CDR3 is 14 residues long. V was cut by 4 bases and J by 8 bases, with 18 bases left in between. The germline V gene has CDR1 SGDLS and CDR2 YYNGEE. The chain's CDR3 is CASSTRGQAPEAFF. In DNA form, the CDR3 reads TGTGCCAGCAGCACGAGGGGACAAGCTCCCGAAGCTTTCTTT.

J is TRBJ1-4 and V is TRBV11-2; D is perhaps TRBD1 (6 bases). Germline CDR1 reads SGHAT; CDR2 reads FQNNGV. Trimming took off 0 bases at V and 6 bases at J, with 14 bases between the two ends. The CDR3 totals 16 residues. The CDR3 region is CASSLDLGGPDEKLFF. DNA for the CDR3: TGTGCCAGCAGCTTAGATTTGGGGGGGCCGGATGAAAAACTGTTTTTT.

J is TRBJ1-5 and V is TRBV2; TRBD1 might be the D (6 bases). Germline CDR1 SNHLY, CDR2 FYNNEI. The CDR3 has 16 amino acids. With 4 bases removed from V and 5 bases from J, the gap between germline ends came to 18 bases. CDR3 loop: CASSGVGAGDYQPQHF. The CDR3 DNA reads TGTGCCAGCAGTGGGGTGGGGGCAGGAGATTATCAGCCCCAGCATTTT.

V gene TRBV6-5 combines with J gene TRBJ1-3; 7 bases agree with TRBD1. Trimming removed 6 bases from V and 0 bases from J; junction bases left unmatched: 5. The CDR3 extends over 15 amino acids. Germline V lookup: CDR1 MNHEY, CDR2 SVGAGI. CDR3 protein: CASRAGGNSGNTIYF. CDR3 DNA: TGTGCCAGCAGGGCAGGGGGTAACTCTGGAAACACCATATATTTT.

This clone came up a few times. The chain combines TRBV6-5 with TRBJ1-1; D is possibly TRBD1 (5 bases). This CDR3 contains 14 residues. The germline V gene has CDR1 MNHEY and CDR2 SVGAGI. Trimming removed 2 bases at V and 4 bases at J, with 11 bases between. This chain's CDR3 is CASSYRAGGTEAFF. CDR3 DNA sequence: TGTGCCAGCAGTTACAGAGCCGGGGGCACTGAAGCTTTCTTT.

The chain links TRBV29-1 to TRBJ2-5; D may be TRBD1 (6 bases). CDR1 is SQVTM, CDR2 ANQGSEA, per germline. The CDR3 totals 15 residues. Trimming removed 7 bases at V and 1 base at J, with 19 bases between. This CDR3 is CSAKLTGYGQETQYF. DNA of the CDR3: TGCAGCGCTAAGCTTACAGGGTATGGCCAAGAGACCCAGTACTTC.

The gene calls are TRBV5-1 and TRBJ2-2; possible D gene TRBD2, 5 bases. CDR3 size: 14 residues. V was pared by 4 bases and J by 7 bases, with 14 bases between. Germline values: CDR1 SGHRS, CDR2 YFSETQ. The DNA of the CDR3 is TGCGCCAGCAGCCCGGACGCCCGGGGCGGGGAGCTGTTTTTT. Its protein is CASSPDARGGELFF.

This clone came up a few times. This chain links TRBV30 with TRBJ1-1; TRBD1 aligns across 7 bases. J was trimmed by 1 base and V by 2 bases; bases with no gene match: 7. CDR1 is GTSNPN, CDR2 SVGIG, per germline (reference sequence). The CDR3 extends over 15 amino acids. The CDR3 sequence: CAWSTQTGWNTEAFF. The CDR3 DNA is TGTGCCTGGAGTACCCAGACAGGGTGGAACACTGAAGCTTTCTTT.

The CDR3 DNA reads TGTGCCAGCGCAGGGGCGACTAATGAAAAACTGTTTTTT. Translating it yields CASAGATNEKLFF. The rearrangement uses TRBV6-1 and TRBJ1-4, with D maybe TRBD1 (6 bases). The CDR3 extends over 13 amino acids. The V and J ends lost 8 bases and 2 bases respectively, with 9 bases between them. The germline V gene has CDR1 MNHNS and CDR2 SASEGT.

Worth noting for this clone: Different DNA sequences within this sample yield the same CDR3. V and J are TRBV6-4 and TRBJ1-2; possible D gene TRBD1, 5 bases. V gave up 2 bases and J gave up 5 bases, with 6 bases separating them. CDR3 length: 12 residues. Germline CDR1 and CDR2: MRHNA and SNTAGT. CDR3 in amino acids: CASSDRGYGYTF. In DNA form, the CDR3 reads TGTGCCAGCAGTGACAGGGGTTATGGCTACACCTTC.

The CDR3 loop reads CASSPPQGIKTSGRSYNEQFF. DNA for the CDR3: TGTGCCAGCTCACCACCTCAGGGGATAAAGACTAGCGGGAGGTCCTACAATGAGCAGTTCTTC. The chain couples TRBV18 to TRBJ2-1; 13 nucleotides match TRBD2. The CDR3 is 21 amino acids. J was trimmed by 1 base and V by 0 bases; bases with no gene match: 12. CDR1 KGHSH and CDR2 LQKENI come from the germline V gene.

This chain connects TRBV11-3 to TRBJ2-7; D is possibly TRBD2 (5 bases). CDR3 length: 12 residues. Germline loops: CDR1 SGHNT, CDR2 YENEEA. V lost 3 bases to trimming and J lost 6 bases, with 9 bases between them. The CDR3 sequence: CASSFGVGEQYF. The CDR3 DNA reads as TGTGCCAGCAGCTTCGGGGTTGGCGAGCAGTACTTC.

The V gene is TRBV27, the J gene TRBJ2-7; 9 bases line up with TRBD1. This CDR3 contains 17 residues. V was clipped by 6 bases and J by 4 bases; unmatched bases: 16. Germline V gives CDR1 MNHEY, CDR2 SMNVEV (reference sequence). Here the CDR3 DNA reads TGTGCCAGCAGCCCGACAGGGGGGATCTCTTCGTTATACGAGCAGTACTTC. Translation gives CASSPTGGISSLYEQYF.

The V call is TRBV11-2, the J call TRBJ2-7; 12 nucleotides agree with TRBD2. The CDR3 has 16 amino acids. The germline gives CDR1 SGHAT, CDR2 FQNNGV. V was pared by 0 bases and J by 4 bases, with 4 bases of the junction left unmatched. The CDR3 loop reads CASSLDPSGRAYEQYF. The DNA of the CDR3 is TGTGCCAGCAGCTTAGATCCTAGCGGGAGGGCTTACGAGCAGTACTTC.

This rearrangement joins TRBV9 to TRBJ2-4; D gene ambiguous. CDR3 size: 15 residues. Germline assignment: CDR1 SGDLS and CDR2 YYNGEE. V shed 4 bases and J shed 3 bases, with 14 bases lying between them. The DNA for the CDR3 is TGTGCCAGCAGCACTACCGACGGTTACAAAAACATTCAGTACTTC. It translates to CASSTTDGYKNIQYF.

The chain has TRBV2 and TRBJ1-2; weak D call: TRBD1 (5 bases). The CDR3 is 16 amino acids. Germline V lookup: CDR1 SNHLY, CDR2 FYNNEI. Trimming removed 7 bases from V and 3 bases from J, with 21 bases in between. The CDR3 protein is CASITGRFGGDYGYTF. The CDR3 DNA is TGTGCCAGCATCACAGGCCGGTTTGGTGGGGACTATGGCTACACCTTC.

The CDR3 nucleotides read TGTGCCAGCAGCCAAGATCTGGGAGACTACGAGCAGTACTTC. The encoded protein is CASSQDLGDYEQYF. The chain couples TRBV4-2 to TRBJ2-7; D possibly corresponds to TRBD2 (5 bases). The CDR3 contains 14 residues. V dropped 0 bases and J dropped 3 bases, with 9 bases sitting between them. Germline CDR1 reads LGHNA; CDR2 reads YNFKEQ.

The DNA of the CDR3 is TGTGCCACCAGCAGATTACACCTTAGCAATCAGCCCCAGCATTTT. Translation: CATSRLHLSNQPQHF. The chain carries TRBV15 and TRBJ1-5, with unresolved D. Trimming shortened V by 2 bases and J by 0 bases, and 8 bases separated the two germline ends. The CDR3 covers 15 residues. Germline lookup yields CDR1 LNHNV and CDR2 YYDKDF (reference sequence).

The genes are TRBV4-1 and TRBJ1-2, with TRBD1 identical over 9 bases. V shed 3 bases and J 6 bases; nucleotides not matched to a gene: 11. CDR1 and CDR2 (germline): MGHRA, YSYEKL. The length of the CDR3 is 16 residues. For the CDR3, the DNA is TGCGCCAGCAGCCAGGTTACAGGGGGCGCATCTCATGGCTACACCTTC. It encodes CASSQVTGGASHGYTF.